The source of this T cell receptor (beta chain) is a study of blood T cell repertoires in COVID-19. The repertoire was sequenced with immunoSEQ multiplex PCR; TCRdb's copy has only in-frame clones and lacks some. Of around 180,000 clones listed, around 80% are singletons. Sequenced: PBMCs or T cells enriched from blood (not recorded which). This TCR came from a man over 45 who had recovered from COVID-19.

The CDR3 region is CSANDGAHTEAFF. Written as DNA, the CDR3 is TGCAGTGCTAATGATGGGGCACACACTGAAGCTTTCTTT. The V call is TRBV20-1, the J call TRBJ1-1, with D tentatively TRBD1 (5 bases). CDR3 size: 13 residues. Per the germline V gene, CDR1 is DFQATT and CDR2 is SNEGSKA (reference sequence). V was trimmed by 4 bases and J by 3 bases, leaving 12 bases between them.